The present TCR beta chain was sequenced within a study of blood T cell repertoires in COVID-19. The overall study: Both acute and convalescent COVID-19 samples were obtained from the United States, Italy and Spain. From T cells, B-cell-depleted T cells, or PBMCs came the material, which was cDNA or gDNA.

CDR3 size: 17 residues. Trimming took 0 bases from V and 3 from J; bases not matched to a gene: 8. Germline V gives CDR1 LGHNA, CDR2 YNFKEQ. Original analysis: Amplified reference gene primers provided the basis for estimating nucleated cell counts. The assay was immunoSEQ multiplex PCR, and TCRdb's table has in-frame clones only and misses some. The V and J calls and clone size were taken over from that table, and D and trimming were inferred from the DNA. This table has some 71,000 clones, around nine tenths appearing once. This sequence was found in a woman between 18 and 29 years old with acute or convalescent COVID-19. The rearrangement uses TRBV4-2 and TRBJ2-1, with 7 bases identical to TRBD2. Sequenced material: peripheral blood. The CDR3 loop is CASSQENGGGLYNEQFF. The DNA of the CDR3 is TGTGCCAGCAGCCAAGAGAACGGCGGGGGACTCTACAATGAGCAGTTCTTC.